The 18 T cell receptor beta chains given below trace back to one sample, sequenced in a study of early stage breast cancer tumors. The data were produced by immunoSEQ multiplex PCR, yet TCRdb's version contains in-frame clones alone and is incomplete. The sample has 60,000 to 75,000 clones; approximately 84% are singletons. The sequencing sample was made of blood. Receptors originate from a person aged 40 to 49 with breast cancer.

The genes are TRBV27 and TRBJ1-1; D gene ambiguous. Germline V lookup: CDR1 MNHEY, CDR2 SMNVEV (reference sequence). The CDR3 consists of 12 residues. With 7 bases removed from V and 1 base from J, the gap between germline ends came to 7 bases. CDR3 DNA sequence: TGTGCCAGCATGCGGGGGAACACTGAAGCTTTCTTT. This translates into CASMRGNTEAFF.

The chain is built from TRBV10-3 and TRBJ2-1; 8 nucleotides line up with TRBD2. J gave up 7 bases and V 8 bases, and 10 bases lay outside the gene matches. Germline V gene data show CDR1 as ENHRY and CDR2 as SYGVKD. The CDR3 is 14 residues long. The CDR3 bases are TGTGCCATCGGGGTTAGCGGGATTAATAATGAGCAGTTCTTC. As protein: CAIGVSGINNEQFF.

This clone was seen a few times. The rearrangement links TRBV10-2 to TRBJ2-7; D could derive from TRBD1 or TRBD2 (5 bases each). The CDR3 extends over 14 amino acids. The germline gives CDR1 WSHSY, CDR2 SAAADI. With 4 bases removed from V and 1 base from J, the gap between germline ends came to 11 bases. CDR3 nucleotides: TGCGCCAGCAGTGGGGGGATCGGGTCCTACGAGCAGTACTTC. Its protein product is CASSGGIGSYEQYF.

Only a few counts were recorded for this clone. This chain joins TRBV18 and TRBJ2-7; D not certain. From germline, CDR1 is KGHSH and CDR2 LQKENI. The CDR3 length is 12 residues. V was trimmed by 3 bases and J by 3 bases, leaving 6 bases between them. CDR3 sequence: CASSPSYYEQYF. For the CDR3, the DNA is TGTGCCAGCTCACCTTCATACTACGAGCAGTACTTC.

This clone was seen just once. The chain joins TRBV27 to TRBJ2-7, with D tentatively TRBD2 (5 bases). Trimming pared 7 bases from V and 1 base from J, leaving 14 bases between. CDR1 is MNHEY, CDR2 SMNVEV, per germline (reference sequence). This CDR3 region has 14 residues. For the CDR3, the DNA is TGTGCCAGCAATACCAGAGGAGGTTCCTACGAGCAGTACTTC. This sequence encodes CASNTRGGSYEQYF.

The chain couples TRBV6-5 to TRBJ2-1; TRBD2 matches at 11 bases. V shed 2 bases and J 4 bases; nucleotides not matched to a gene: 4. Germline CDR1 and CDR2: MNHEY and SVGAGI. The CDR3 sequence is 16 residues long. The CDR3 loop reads CASSYTSGGAYNEQFF. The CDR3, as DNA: TGTGCCAGCAGTTACACTAGCGGGGGAGCATACAATGAGCAGTTCTTC.

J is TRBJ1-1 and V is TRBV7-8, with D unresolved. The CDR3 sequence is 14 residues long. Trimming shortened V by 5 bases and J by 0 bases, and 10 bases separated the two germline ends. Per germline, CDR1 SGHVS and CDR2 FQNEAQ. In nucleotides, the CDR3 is TGTGCCAGCAGCCTGGTTACGATGAACACTGAAGCTTTCTTT. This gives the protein CASSLVTMNTEAFF. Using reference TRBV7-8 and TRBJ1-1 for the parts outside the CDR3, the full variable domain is GAGVSQSPRYKVAKRGQDVALRCDPISGHVSLFWYQQALGQGPEFLTYFQNEAQLDKSGLPSDRFFAERPEGSVSTLKIQRTQQEDSAVYLCASSLVTMNTEAFFGQGTRLTVV.

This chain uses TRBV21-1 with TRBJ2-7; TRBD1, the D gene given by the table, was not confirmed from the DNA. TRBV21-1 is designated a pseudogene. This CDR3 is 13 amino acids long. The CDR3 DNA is TGTGCCAGCAGTTTATCGACAGGGAACGAGCAGTACTTC. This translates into CASSLSTGNEQYF.

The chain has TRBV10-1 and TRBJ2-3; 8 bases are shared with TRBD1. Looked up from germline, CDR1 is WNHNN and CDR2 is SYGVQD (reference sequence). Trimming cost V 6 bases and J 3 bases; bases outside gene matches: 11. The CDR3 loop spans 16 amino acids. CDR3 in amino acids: CASSIDLTGATDTQYF. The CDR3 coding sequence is TGCGCCAGCAGCATCGACTTGACAGGGGCGACAGATACGCAGTATTTT.

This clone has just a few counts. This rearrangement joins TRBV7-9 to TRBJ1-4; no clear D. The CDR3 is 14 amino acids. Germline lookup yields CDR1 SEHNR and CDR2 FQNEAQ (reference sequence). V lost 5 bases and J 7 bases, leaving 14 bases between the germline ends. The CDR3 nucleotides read TGTGCCAGCAGCCCACCCAAGAGTAGTGAAAAACTGTTTTTT. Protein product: CASSPPKSSEKLFF.

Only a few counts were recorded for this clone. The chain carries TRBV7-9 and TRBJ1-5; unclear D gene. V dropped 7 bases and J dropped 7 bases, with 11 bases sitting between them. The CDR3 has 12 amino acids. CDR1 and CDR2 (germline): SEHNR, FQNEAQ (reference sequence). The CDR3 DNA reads TGTGCCAGCACTCTAGACGACCAGCCCCAGCATTTT. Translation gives CASTLDDQPQHF.

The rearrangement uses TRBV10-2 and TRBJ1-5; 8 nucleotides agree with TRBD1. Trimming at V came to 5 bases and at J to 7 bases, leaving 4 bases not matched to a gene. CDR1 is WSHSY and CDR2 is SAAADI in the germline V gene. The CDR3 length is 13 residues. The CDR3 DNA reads TGCGCCAGCAGTCTACAGGGGGGACAGCCCCAGCATTTT. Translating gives CASSLQGGQPQHF.

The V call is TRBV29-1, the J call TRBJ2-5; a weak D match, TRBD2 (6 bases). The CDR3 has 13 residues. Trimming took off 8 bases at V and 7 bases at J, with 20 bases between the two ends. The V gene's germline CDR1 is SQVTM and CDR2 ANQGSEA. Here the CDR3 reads CSTNLGARGTQYF. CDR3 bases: TGCAGCACGAACTTAGGGGCGCGGGGGACCCAGTACTTC.

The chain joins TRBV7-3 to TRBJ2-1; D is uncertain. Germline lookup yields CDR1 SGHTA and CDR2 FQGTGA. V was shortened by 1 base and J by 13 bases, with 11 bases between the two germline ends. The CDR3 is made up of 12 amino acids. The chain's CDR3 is CASSLNGLEQFF. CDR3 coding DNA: TGTGCCAGCAGCTTAAATGGGCTTGAACAGTTCTTC. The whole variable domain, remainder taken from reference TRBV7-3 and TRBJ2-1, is GAGVSQTPSNKVTEKGKYVELRCDPISGHTALYWYRQSLGQGPEFLIYFQGTGAADDSGLPNDRFFAVRPEGSVSTLKIQRTERGDSAVYLCASSLNGLEQFFGPGTRLTVL.

The CDR3 DNA reads as TGTGCCAGCTCACCACGGTCCCCCGGGACAGGTCCTCTCAGGGGTGAGCAGTTCTTC. It translates to CASSPRSPGTGPLRGEQFF. The chain links TRBV18 to TRBJ2-1, with TRBD1 identical over 8 bases. The germline gives CDR1 KGHSH, CDR2 LQKENI. V shed 1 base and J 9 bases; nucleotides not matched to a gene: 20. This CDR3 contains 19 residues.

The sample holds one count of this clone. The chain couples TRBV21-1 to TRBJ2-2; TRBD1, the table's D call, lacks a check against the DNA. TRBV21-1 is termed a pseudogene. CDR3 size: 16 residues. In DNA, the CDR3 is TGTGCCAGCAGCCCCCGGACAGGGCCTCCCGGCGGGGAGCTGTTTTTT. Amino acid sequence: CASSPRTGPPGGELFF.

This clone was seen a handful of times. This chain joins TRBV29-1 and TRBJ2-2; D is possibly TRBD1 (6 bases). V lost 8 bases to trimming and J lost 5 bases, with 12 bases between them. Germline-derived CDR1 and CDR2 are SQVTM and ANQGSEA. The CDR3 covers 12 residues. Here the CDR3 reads CSTGTSTGELFF. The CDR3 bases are TGCAGCACTGGGACATCTACCGGGGAGCTGTTTTTT.

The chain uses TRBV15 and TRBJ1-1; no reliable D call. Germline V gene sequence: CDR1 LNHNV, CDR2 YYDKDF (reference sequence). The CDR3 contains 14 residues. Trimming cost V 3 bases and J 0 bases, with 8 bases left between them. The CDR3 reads CATSSARVNTEAFF. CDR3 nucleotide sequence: TGTGCCACCAGCAGCGCCCGGGTGAACACTGAAGCTTTCTTT.